This T cell receptor (beta chain) emerged from a study of blood T cell repertoires in COVID-19. The V gene's germline CDR1 is SNHLY and CDR2 FYNNEI. The CDR3 is 13 residues long. With 8 bases removed from V and 3 bases from J, the gap between germline ends came to 13 bases. In the original workflow: Amplification of reference gene primers was used by the study to estimate nucleated cell counts. TCRdb keeps only in-frame clones here, not all; method: immunoSEQ multiplex PCR. V, J and clone size are taken as reported in that table, and D and trimming were inferred from the DNA itself. Of 200,000 to 300,000 clones listed, around 89% are singletons.

This chain joins TRBV2 and TRBJ1-1; the D gene is possibly TRBD1 (5 bases). This TCR came from a woman in her thirties or forties with acute or convalescent COVID-19. Sequenced input: peripheral blood. CDR3 region: CASGGTGDTEAFF. CDR3 coding DNA: TGTGCCAGCGGCGGGACCGGAGACACTGAAGCTTTCTTT.